These 4 T cell receptor beta chains were all obtained from the same sample, sequenced in a study of radiotherapy plus CTLA-4 blockade in lung cancer (dated by TCRdb to 2017 to 2018). The protocol used for the library was the immunoSEQ multiplex PCR assay. TCRdb provides this immuneACCESS table in a form limited to in-frame rearrangements. Some clones are lacking; in checked studies, under half of them reflect an unresolved V gene, and why the rest are absent is not known. The sample table records roughly 66,000 clones; about 85% of these occur just once. 4% to 5% of the sample lies in the top ten. Material: peripheral blood, obtained from a patient treated with radiotherapy plus ipilimumab. Every receptor here comes from a human donor with non-small cell lung cancer who had a partial response to radiotherapy plus ipilimumab.

This clone was seen a single time. This chain links TRBV6-1 with TRBJ1-5, with D perhaps TRBD1 (6 bases). The CDR3 totals 13 residues. Trimming removed 6 bases from V and 2 bases from J, with 8 bases in between. Germline-derived CDR1 and CDR2 are MNHNS and SASEGT. The CDR3: CASRRTGNQPQHF. CDR3 coding DNA: TGTGCCAGCAGGCGGACAGGCAATCAGCCCCAGCATTTT.

The chain employs TRBV5-1 and TRBJ1-3; D might be TRBD1 (5 bases). Trimming pared 2 bases from V and 4 bases from J, leaving 19 bases between. The V gene's germline CDR1 is SGHRS and CDR2 YFSETQ. This CDR3 has 17 residues. The CDR3 reads CASSLIGGRGSGNTIYF. In DNA form, the CDR3 reads TGCGCCAGCAGCTTAATTGGGGGACGGGGGAGCGGAAACACCATATATTTT.

This clone was seen only once. This chain joins TRBV18 and TRBJ2-3; TRBD1 matches 8 bases. The CDR3 length is 14 residues. Germline V gene data show CDR1 as KGHSH and CDR2 as LQKENI. Unmatched junction bases numbered 3, after V lost 3 bases and J lost 4 bases. CDR3 amino acids: CASSPATGADTQYF. As DNA, the CDR3 is TGTGCCAGCTCACCTGCGACAGGGGCAGATACGCAGTATTTT.

The rearrangement links TRBV30 to TRBJ2-7; possibly TRBD1 for D (5 bases). V was trimmed by 2 bases and J by 4 bases, leaving 9 bases between them. The CDR3 spans 12 residues. CDR1 and CDR2 from the germline V gene are GTSNPN and SVGIG (reference sequence). CDR3 sequence: CAWSRGQYEQYF. For the CDR3, the DNA is TGTGCCTGGAGTAGGGGCCAATACGAGCAGTACTTC.